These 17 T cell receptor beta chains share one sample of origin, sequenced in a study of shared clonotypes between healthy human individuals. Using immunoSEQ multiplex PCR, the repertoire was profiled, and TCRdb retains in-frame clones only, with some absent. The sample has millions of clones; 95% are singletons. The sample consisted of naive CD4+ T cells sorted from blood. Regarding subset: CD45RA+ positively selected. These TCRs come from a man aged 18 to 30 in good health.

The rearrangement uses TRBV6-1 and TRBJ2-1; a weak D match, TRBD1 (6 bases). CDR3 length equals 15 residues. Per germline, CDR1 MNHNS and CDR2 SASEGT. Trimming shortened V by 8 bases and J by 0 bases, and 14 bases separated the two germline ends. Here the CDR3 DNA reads TGTGCCAGCTCCACCGACAGGTCCTCCTACAATGAGCAGTTCTTC. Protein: CASSTDRSSYNEQFF.

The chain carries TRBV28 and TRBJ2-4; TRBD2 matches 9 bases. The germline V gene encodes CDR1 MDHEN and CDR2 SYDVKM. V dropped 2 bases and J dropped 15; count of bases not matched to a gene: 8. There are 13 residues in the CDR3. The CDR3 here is CASSLSLGTSWYF. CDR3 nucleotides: TGTGCCAGCAGTTTAAGCCTGGGGACTAGCTGGTACTTC.

CDR3 DNA: TGTGCCAGCAGCTTAGGTTGGAGGGGGGAGCTGTTTTTT. Translated: CASSLGWRGELFF. The genes are TRBV11-2 and TRBJ2-2; a weak D match, TRBD2 (5 bases). CDR1 SGHAT and CDR2 FQNNGV come from the germline V gene. This CDR3 has 13 amino acids. The germline V and J ends were trimmed by 1 base and 8 bases, with 8 bases remaining between them. The full variable domain, with the rest looked up from reference TRBV11-2 and TRBJ2-2, is EAGVAQSPRYKIIEKRQSVAFWCNPISGHATLYWYQQILGQGPKLLIQFQNNGVVDDSQLPKDRFSAERLKGVDSTLKIQPAKLEDSAVYLCASSLGWRGELFFGEGSRLTVL.

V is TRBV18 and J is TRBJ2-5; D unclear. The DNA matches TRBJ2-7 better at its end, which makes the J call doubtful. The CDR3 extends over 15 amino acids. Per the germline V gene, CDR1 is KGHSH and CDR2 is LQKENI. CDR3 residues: CASSPPGRSPYEQYF. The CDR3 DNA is TGTGCCAGCTCACCACCCGGCAGGAGCCCCTACGAGCAGTACTTC.

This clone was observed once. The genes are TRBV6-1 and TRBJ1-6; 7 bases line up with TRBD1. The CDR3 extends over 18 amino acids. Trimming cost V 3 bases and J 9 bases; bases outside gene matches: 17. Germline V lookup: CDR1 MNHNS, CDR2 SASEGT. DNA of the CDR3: TGTGCCAGCAGTGACAGATCGTTTACAGGGGAAGTTGGTTCACCCCTCCACTTT. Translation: CASSDRSFTGEVGSPLHF.

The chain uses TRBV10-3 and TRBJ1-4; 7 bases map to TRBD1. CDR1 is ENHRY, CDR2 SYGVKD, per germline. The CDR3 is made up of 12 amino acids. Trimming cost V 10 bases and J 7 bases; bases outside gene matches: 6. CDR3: CATGGTAEKLFF. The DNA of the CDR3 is TGTGCCACCGGGGGGACAGCTGAAAAACTGTTTTTT.

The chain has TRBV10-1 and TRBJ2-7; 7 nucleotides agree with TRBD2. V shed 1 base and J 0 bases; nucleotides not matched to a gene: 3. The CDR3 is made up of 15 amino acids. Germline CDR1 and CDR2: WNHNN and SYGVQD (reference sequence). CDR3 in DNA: TGCGCCAGCAGTGAGTACCGGGGGGACTCCTACGAGCAGTACTTC. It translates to CASSEYRGDSYEQYF.

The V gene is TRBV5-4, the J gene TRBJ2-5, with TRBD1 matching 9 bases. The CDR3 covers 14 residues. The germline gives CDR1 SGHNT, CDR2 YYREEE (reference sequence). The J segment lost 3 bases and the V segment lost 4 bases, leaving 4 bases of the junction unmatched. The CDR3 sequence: CASSNRDREETQYF. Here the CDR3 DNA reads TGTGCCAGCAGCAACCGGGACAGGGAAGAGACCCAGTACTTC.

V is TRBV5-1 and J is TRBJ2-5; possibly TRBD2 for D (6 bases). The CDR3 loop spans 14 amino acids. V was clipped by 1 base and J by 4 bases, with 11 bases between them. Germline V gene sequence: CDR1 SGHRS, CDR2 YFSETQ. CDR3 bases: TGCGCCAGCAGCTTGCGGGGGTGGGGAGAGACCCAGTACTTC. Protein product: CASSLRGWGETQYF.

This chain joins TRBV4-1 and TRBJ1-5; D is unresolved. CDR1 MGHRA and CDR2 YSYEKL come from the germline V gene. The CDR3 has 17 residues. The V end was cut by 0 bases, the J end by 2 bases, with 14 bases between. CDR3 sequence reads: CASSQDLTAGGNQPQHF. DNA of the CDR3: TGCGCCAGCAGCCAAGACCTTACAGCAGGTGGCAATCAGCCCCAGCATTTT.

CDR3 nucleotides: TGCGCCAGCAGCTGGGCCGGGACAGGAGATGGCTACACCTTC. Its translation: CASSWAGTGDGYTF. The V call is TRBV5-1, the J call TRBJ1-2; 8 bases agree with TRBD1. V lost 3 bases, J lost 6 bases, and 7 bases stayed unmatched. Germline loops: CDR1 SGHRS, CDR2 YFSETQ. CDR3 size: 14 residues. The full variable domain, completed using reference TRBV5-1 and TRBJ1-2, is KAGVTQTPRYLIKTRGQQVTLSCSPISGHRSVSWYQQTPGQGLQFLFEYFSETQRNKGNFPGRFSGRQFSNSRSEMNVSTLELGDSALYLCASSWAGTGDGYTFGSGTRLTVV.

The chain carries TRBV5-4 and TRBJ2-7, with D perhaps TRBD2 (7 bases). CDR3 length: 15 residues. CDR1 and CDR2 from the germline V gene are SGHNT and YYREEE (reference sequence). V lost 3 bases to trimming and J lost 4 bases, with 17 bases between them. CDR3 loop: CASSSKEGGIYEQYF. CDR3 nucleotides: TGTGCCAGCAGCTCCAAGGAGGGGGGGATTTACGAGCAGTACTTC.

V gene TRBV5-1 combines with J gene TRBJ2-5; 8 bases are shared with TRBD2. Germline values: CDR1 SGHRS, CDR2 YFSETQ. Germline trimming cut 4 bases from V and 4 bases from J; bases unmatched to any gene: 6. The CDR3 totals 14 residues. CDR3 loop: CASSPELAAETQYF. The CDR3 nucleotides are TGCGCCAGCAGCCCGGAACTAGCGGCAGAGACCCAGTACTTC.

The CDR3, as DNA: TGTGCCAGCAGCAAACGGACAGTGGACAATGAGCAGTTCTTC. Amino acid sequence: CASSKRTVDNEQFF. The chain uses TRBV7-9 and TRBJ2-1, with D perhaps TRBD1 (6 bases). Germline CDR1 reads SEHNR; CDR2 reads FQNEAQ (reference sequence). The V end was cut by 5 bases, the J end by 5 bases, with 13 bases between. The CDR3 has 14 residues.

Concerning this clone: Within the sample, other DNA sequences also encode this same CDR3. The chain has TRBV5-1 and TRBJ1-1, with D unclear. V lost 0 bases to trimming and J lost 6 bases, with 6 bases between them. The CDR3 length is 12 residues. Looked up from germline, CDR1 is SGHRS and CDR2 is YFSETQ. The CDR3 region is CASSLVGSEAFF. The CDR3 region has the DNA TGCGCCAGCAGCTTGGTGGGCTCTGAAGCTTTCTTT.

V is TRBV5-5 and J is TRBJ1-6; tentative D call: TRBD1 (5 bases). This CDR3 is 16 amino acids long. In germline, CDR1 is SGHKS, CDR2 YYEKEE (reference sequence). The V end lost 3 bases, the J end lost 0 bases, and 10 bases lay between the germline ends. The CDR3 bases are TGTGCCAGCAGCTCCCGACAGAGCTCCTATAATTCACCCCTCCACTTT. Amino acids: CASSSRQSSYNSPLHF.

This chain's CDR3 is CASSRGLGLDYEQYF. CDR3 coding DNA: TGTGCCAGCAGCCGCGGGTTAGGACTAGACTACGAGCAGTACTTC. The rearrangement links TRBV6-6 to TRBJ2-7; TRBD2 matches at 7 bases. The V and J ends lost 6 bases and 3 bases, in that order; junction bases with no gene match: 11. Germline V CDR1 and CDR2: MNHNY, SVGAGI (reference sequence). This CDR3 is built from 15 residues.